A single sample gave rise to the 3 T cell receptor beta chains below, sequenced in a study of cytomegalovirus exposure and HLA in healthy donors. Use of 60 Vbeta and 13 Jbeta primers characterized the PCR. Sequencing used immunoSEQ multiplex PCR; TCRdb keeps in-frame clones, though not all of them. In all, the sample yields around 200,000 clones. The sequencing sample was made of PBMCs. The receptors come from a woman between 25 and 40 years old in good health and CMV-seropositive.

V usage is TRBV4-1 and J usage is TRBJ1-1, with no clear D. There are 15 residues in the CDR3. The germline V gene has CDR1 MGHRA and CDR2 YSYEKL. The V gene lost 0 bases and the J gene lost 0 bases, with 8 bases spanning the gap. The DNA of the CDR3 is TGCGCCAGCAGCCAAGATGGGCTGATGAACACTGAAGCTTTCTTT. Translation: CASSQDGLMNTEAFF.

This sequence joins TRBV4-2 and TRBJ2-2; the match to TRBD1 covers 7 bases. The germline gives CDR1 LGHNA, CDR2 YNFKEQ. V lost 0 bases to trimming and J lost 1 base; unmatched junction nucleotides: 2. The CDR3 contains 16 residues. CDR3 loop: CASSQETGWNTGELFF. The DNA of the CDR3 is TGTGCCAGCAGCCAAGAGACAGGGTGGAACACCGGGGAGCTGTTTTTT.

V is TRBV27 and J is TRBJ1-5; D perhaps matches TRBD1 (6 bases). The V and J ends lost 2 bases and 1 base respectively, with 12 bases between them. This CDR3 has 16 residues. Germline values: CDR1 MNHEY, CDR2 SMNVEV (reference sequence). In DNA, the CDR3 is TGTGCCAGCAGTTTAGCGGGGGGCAGAAGCAATCAGCCCCAGCATTTT. Amino acids: CASSLAGGRSNQPQHF.